The 27 T cell receptor beta chains given below trace back to one sample, sequenced in a study of cytomegalovirus exposure and HLA in healthy donors. Researchers ran the PCR with 60 Vbeta and 13 Jbeta primers. Some clones are missing from TCRdb's copy, which holds only in-frame ones; the method was immunoSEQ multiplex PCR. The sample holds 100,000 to 150,000 clones, roughly 88% seen once. Sequences were obtained from PBMCs. The receptors come from a man aged 50-60 years in good health and CMV-seronegative.

A single count supports this clone. This chain links TRBV2 with TRBJ1-1, with D possibly matching TRBD1 (5 bases). The V gene's germline CDR1 is SNHLY and CDR2 FYNNEI. The CDR3 runs 15 residues. V shed 7 bases and J shed 0 bases, with 15 bases lying between them. CDR3 sequence: CASTPWSGMNTEAFF. DNA for the CDR3: TGTGCCAGCACCCCCTGGTCAGGGATGAACACTGAAGCTTTCTTT.

This sequence joins TRBV6-5 and TRBJ2-7; 7 nucleotides align to TRBD2. The CDR3 covers 13 residues. Germline V gene lookup returns CDR1 MNHEY and CDR2 SVGAGI. V shed 3 bases, J shed 2 bases, and the junction held 1 base outside the gene matches. CDR3 sequence reads: CASSYAGAYEQYF. The DNA for the CDR3 is TGTGCCAGCAGTTATGCGGGGGCCTACGAGCAGTACTTC.

This chain links TRBV9 with TRBJ2-7; D possibly corresponds to TRBD2 (5 bases). Germline V gives CDR1 SGDLS, CDR2 YYNGEE. The CDR3 contains 13 residues. Trimming shortened V by 2 bases and J by 0 bases, and 6 bases separated the two germline ends. DNA for the CDR3: TGTGCCAGCAGCGTGGGGAGCTCCTACGAGCAGTACTTC. Translating gives CASSVGSSYEQYF.

This chain links TRBV25-1 with TRBJ2-5; TRBD1 agrees at 10 bases. Trimming cost V 5 bases and J 5 bases; bases outside gene matches: 5. The CDR3 is 14 residues long. Germline values: CDR1 MGHDK, CDR2 SYGVNS. For the CDR3, the DNA is TGTGCCAGCAGTATTCGGGGACAGGGGGAGACCCAGTACTTC. Protein product: CASSIRGQGETQYF.

The rearrangement links TRBV6-1 to TRBJ1-1, with D perhaps TRBD1 (5 bases). V lost 7 bases and J 1 base, leaving 13 bases between the germline ends. The CDR3 is 14 residues long. Germline loops: CDR1 MNHNS, CDR2 SASEGT. CDR3 DNA sequence: TGTGCCAGCACCCGCAGGGCGGAGAACACTGAAGCTTTCTTT. Residues: CASTRRAENTEAFF.

The chain carries TRBV13 and TRBJ1-1; 8 nucleotides line up with TRBD1. This CDR3 comprises 15 residues. V trimming: 5 bases; J trimming: 7 bases; junction bases outside the gene matches: 12. CDR1 is PRHDT and CDR2 is FYEKMQ in the germline V gene (reference sequence). CDR3 DNA sequence: TGTGCCAGCAGCACGACGGACAGGGCGAGGGGTGAAGCTTTCTTT. Translation gives CASSTTDRARGEAFF.

The rearrangement joins TRBV21-1 to TRBJ1-5; TRBD1 is the table's D call, not checked against the DNA. TRBV21-1 is noted as a pseudogene. CDR3 length: 13 amino acids. The CDR3 loop is CASSKGQGQPQHF. The CDR3 DNA reads as TGTGCCAGCAGCAAAGGACAGGGGCAGCCCCAGCATTTT.

The chain uses TRBV4-2 and TRBJ1-5, with 9 bases matching TRBD1. The CDR3 runs 15 residues. The germline V gene has CDR1 LGHNA and CDR2 YNFKEQ. The J segment lost 2 bases and the V segment lost 4 bases, leaving 3 bases of the junction unmatched. The DNA for the CDR3 is TGTGCCAGCAGCCTGGGGGACAGGGGCAATCAGCCCCAGCATTTT. Translated, it gives CASSLGDRGNQPQHF.

This rearrangement joins TRBV5-6 to TRBJ2-7; 7 positions agree with TRBD2. The V segment lost 5 bases and the J segment 2 bases; nucleotides outside the gene matches: 7. The CDR3 runs to 14 residues. Germline lookup yields CDR1 SGHDT and CDR2 YYEEEE. DNA for the CDR3: TGTGCCAGCAGGTTTTCTAGCGGCACCTACGAGCAGTACTTC. This gives the protein CASRFSSGTYEQYF.

The DNA of the CDR3 is TGTGCCATTTCCCTCGGCGGGGGCGGGGAGCTGTTTTTT. Translation: CAISLGGGGELFF. The chain is built from TRBV7-6 and TRBJ2-2, with TRBD2 matching 7 bases. V was pared by 10 bases and J by 7 bases, with 9 bases of the junction left unmatched. The germline gives CDR1 SGHVS, CDR2 FNYEAQ. The CDR3 loop spans 13 amino acids.

The rearrangement links TRBV6-6 to TRBJ2-1; a weak D match, TRBD2 (5 bases). V shed 5 bases and J shed 3 bases, with 11 bases lying between them. Germline CDR1 is MNHNY and CDR2 is SVGAGI (reference sequence). The CDR3 runs 14 residues. The CDR3 here is CASSRGRSYNEQFF. CDR3 nucleotides: TGTGCCAGCAGTCGCGGGCGTAGCTACAATGAGCAGTTCTTC.

The table lists this clone with a few counts. V is TRBV7-9 and J is TRBJ2-7; a possible D gene is TRBD2 (5 bases). The germline V and J ends were trimmed by 5 bases and 9 bases, with 32 bases remaining between them. The CDR3 runs 18 residues. Looked up from germline, CDR1 is SEHNR and CDR2 is FQNEAQ (reference sequence). The CDR3 protein is CASSQGAVGTPPLRGQYF. The CDR3 coding sequence is TGTGCCAGCAGCCAAGGAGCGGTGGGAACCCCCCCGCTACGAGGGCAGTACTTC.

This chain connects TRBV5-4 to TRBJ1-2; 7 bases agree with TRBD1. The CDR3 loop spans 15 amino acids. Germline CDR1 SGHNT, CDR2 YYREEE (reference sequence). J gave up 6 bases and V 0 bases, and 8 bases lay outside the gene matches. The CDR3 nucleotides are TGTGCCAGCAGCTTGGTAGCAGGGGGAGTCGATGGCTACACCTTC. Its translation is CASSLVAGGVDGYTF.

This clone is a singleton in its sample. The chain is built from TRBV5-1 and TRBJ2-7; D perhaps matches TRBD1 (5 bases). Germline V gene sequence: CDR1 SGHRS, CDR2 YFSETQ. The CDR3 runs to 14 residues. Trimming took 4 bases from V and 3 from J, leaving 14 bases between them. CDR3 sequence reads: CASSNQGQGYEQYF. The CDR3 DNA reads as TGCGCCAGCAGCAACCAGGGTCAGGGCTACGAGCAGTACTTC.

The J gene is TRBJ2-1, the V gene TRBV12-1; the table's D call, TRBD2, was not checked against the DNA. TRBV12-1 is classified as a pseudogene. This CDR3 contains 15 residues. The CDR3 DNA is TGTGCCAGCAGAAAACGCGGGGTGAGCTACAATGAGCAGTTCTTC. Protein sequence: CASRKRGVSYNEQFF.

The chain employs TRBV7-9 and TRBJ2-7, with D unclear. The CDR3 has 12 residues. The germline gives CDR1 SEHNR, CDR2 FQNEAQ (reference sequence). V was cut by 1 base and J by 3 bases, with 4 bases left in between. The chain's CDR3 is CASSLDNYEQYF. DNA for the CDR3: TGTGCCAGCAGCTTAGACAACTACGAGCAGTACTTC. Supplemented by reference TRBV7-9 and TRBJ2-7, the full variable domain reads DTGVSQNPRHKITKRGQNVTFRCDPISEHNRLYWYRQTLGQGPEFLTYFQNEAQLEKSRLLSDRFSAERPKGSFSTLEIQRTEQGDSAMYLCASSLDNYEQYFGPGTRLTVT.

The chain recombines TRBV6-1 with TRBJ1-4, with D perhaps matching TRBD1 (6 bases). Germline CDR1 is MNHNS and CDR2 is SASEGT. Trimming took 2 bases from V and 6 from J, leaving 25 bases between them. This CDR3 has 19 residues. The CDR3, as DNA: TGTGCCAGCAGTGAAAGGGGAGGGACATCCCTAAGAAGCTATGAAAAACTGTTTTTT. It translates to CASSERGGTSLRSYEKLFF.

This chain links TRBV6-5 with TRBJ1-1; D is undetermined. Germline V gene data show CDR1 as MNHEY and CDR2 as SVGAGI. This CDR3 contains 14 residues. Between the trimmed V and J ends, which lost 0 bases and 2 bases, there was a span of 7 bases. The CDR3 coding sequence is TGTGCCAGCAGTTACTCACAGCCAAACACTGAAGCTTTCTTT. Translated, it gives CASSYSQPNTEAFF.

The chain recombines TRBV13 with TRBJ1-1; D possibly corresponds to TRBD1 (5 bases). V lost 7 bases to trimming and J lost 11 bases, with 20 bases between them. Germline V CDR1 and CDR2: PRHDT, FYEKMQ (reference sequence). This CDR3 is 13 amino acids long. The CDR3 DNA reads as TGTGCCAGCACCCATGGGGCCACCCGTGGCGCTTTCTTT. Translated, it gives CASTHGATRGAFF. The full variable domain, completed using reference TRBV13 and TRBJ1-1, is AAGVIQSPRHLIKEKRETATLKCYPIPRHDTVYWYQQGPGQDPQFLISFYEKMQSDKGSIPDRFSAQQFSDYHSELNMSSLELGDSALYFCASTHGATRGAFFGQGTRLTVV.

The CDR3 coding sequence is TGTGCCAGCAGCTTGGAGGGGACAGAGATTTTGTGGACTGAAGCTTTCTTT. Translation: CASSLEGTEILWTEAFF. The V and J genes are TRBV5-8 and TRBJ1-1; 7 positions agree with TRBD1. The CDR3 runs to 17 residues. J was trimmed by 5 bases and V by 0 bases; bases with no gene match: 13. From germline, CDR1 is SGHTS and CDR2 YDEGEE.

The chain is built from TRBV4-1 and TRBJ2-7; 11 bases line up with TRBD2. CDR3 size: 15 residues. Germline values: CDR1 MGHRA, CDR2 YSYEKL. The V segment lost 3 bases and the J segment 9 bases; nucleotides outside the gene matches: 10. DNA for the CDR3: TGCGCCAGCAGCCACTTAGCGGGGGGGGTTTGGTCGCAGTACTTC. Translating it yields CASSHLAGGVWSQYF.

The chain couples TRBV2 to TRBJ1-4, with D possibly TRBD1 on 6 matching bases. The germline V gene has CDR1 SNHLY and CDR2 FYNNEI. CDR3 length: 14 amino acids. V was shortened by 4 bases and J by 11 bases, with 17 bases between the two germline ends. The CDR3 reads CASSVLGTLNKLFF. The CDR3 DNA reads as TGTGCCAGCAGTGTATTGGGGACACTCAACAAACTGTTTTTT. Full variable domain (outside the CDR3, taken from reference TRBV2 and TRBJ1-4): EPEVTQTPSHQVTQMGQEVILRCVPISNHLYFYWYRQILGQKVEFLVSFYNNEISEKSEIFDDQFSVERPDGSNFTLKIRSTKLEDSAMYFCASSVLGTLNKLFFGSGTQLSVL.

This chain connects TRBV28 to TRBJ1-4, with TRBD1 matching over 8 bases. CDR3 length equals 11 residues. After removal of 5 bases from V and 15 bases from J, the junction contained 5 bases not matched to a gene. Germline-derived CDR1 and CDR2 are MDHEN and SYDVKM. The CDR3 here is CASSGRDRLFF. For the CDR3, the DNA is TGTGCCAGCAGTGGCCGGGACAGGTTGTTTTTT.

The chain joins TRBV4-1 to TRBJ1-1; weak D call: TRBD1 (6 bases). Trimming pared 0 bases from V and 6 bases from J, leaving 14 bases between. Germline V gene data show CDR1 as MGHRA and CDR2 as YSYEKL. The CDR3 sequence is 15 residues long. The CDR3 loop is CASSQEAGVFAEAFF. Here the CDR3 DNA reads TGCGCCAGCAGCCAAGAAGCAGGGGTGTTCGCTGAAGCTTTCTTT.

The chain recombines TRBV27 with TRBJ1-1, with D possibly matching TRBD1 (6 bases). Trimming removed 5 bases at V and 1 base at J, with 14 bases between. Germline V gene data show CDR1 as MNHEY and CDR2 as SMNVEV (reference sequence). CDR3 size: 15 residues. In DNA, the CDR3 is TGTGCCAGCAGTCCCTGGGGGCAGGGGAACACTGAAGCTTTCTTT. Its translation: CASSPWGQGNTEAFF.

The chain is built from TRBV10-2 and TRBJ2-7; 7 positions agree with TRBD1. Germline CDR1 is WSHSY and CDR2 is SAAADI. The CDR3 has 14 amino acids. V lost 5 bases and J lost 4; bases outside the gene matches: 8. The CDR3 DNA follows: TGCGCCAGCAGTAGGGGACAGAGGGCTTACGAGCAGTACTTC. Encoded protein: CASSRGQRAYEQYF.

This clone occurred a few times. The V gene is TRBV10-1, the J gene TRBJ2-5, with TRBD2 matching 14 bases. CDR1 and CDR2 (germline): WNHNN, SYGVQD (reference sequence). V dropped 9 bases and J dropped 4; count of bases not matched to a gene: 25. The CDR3 length is 21 residues. In nucleotides, the CDR3 is TGCGCCAGAGCCACCCCCTTTGTGACTAGCGGGGGGGCCCTCGTTGGAGAGACCCAGTACTTC. Protein: CARATPFVTSGGALVGETQYF.